This TCR beta chain was identified in a study of cytomegalovirus exposure and HLA in healthy donors. V was clipped by 6 bases and J by 5 bases, with 16 bases between them. Germline loops: CDR1 LNHDA, CDR2 SQIVND (reference sequence). The CDR3 sequence is 14 residues long. It was with 60 Vbeta and 13 Jbeta primers that the PCR ran. TCRdb's copy holds only in-frame clones and misses some; the assay was immunoSEQ multiplex PCR. The sample consists of around 130,000 clones, 65% to 80% of them appearing once. The chain carries TRBV19 and TRBJ1-2; D is perhaps TRBD1 (5 bases). The sequence came from a woman between 35 and 50 years old in good health and CMV-seronegative. Sequences were obtained from PBMCs. Here the CDR3 reads CASSLDTLGYGYTF. The DNA of the CDR3 is TGTGCCAGTAGCCTGGACACCCTTGGGTATGGCTACACCTTC. Full variable domain (outside the CDR3, taken from reference TRBV19 and TRBJ1-2): DGGITQSPKYLFRKEGQNVTLSCEQNLNHDAMYWYRQDPGQGLRLIYYSQIVNDFQKGDIAEGYSVSREKKESFPLTVTSAQKNPTAFYLCASSLDTLGYGYTFGSGTRLTVV.